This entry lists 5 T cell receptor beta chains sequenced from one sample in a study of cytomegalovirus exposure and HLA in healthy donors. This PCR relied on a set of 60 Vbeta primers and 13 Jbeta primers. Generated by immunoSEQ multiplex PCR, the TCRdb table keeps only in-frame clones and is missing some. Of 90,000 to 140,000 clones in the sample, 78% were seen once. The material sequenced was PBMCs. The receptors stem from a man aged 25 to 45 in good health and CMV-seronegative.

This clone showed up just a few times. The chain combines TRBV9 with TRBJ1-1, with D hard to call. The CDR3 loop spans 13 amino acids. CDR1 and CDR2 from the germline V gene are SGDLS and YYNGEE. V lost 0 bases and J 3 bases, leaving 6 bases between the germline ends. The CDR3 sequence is CASSVGPDTEAFF. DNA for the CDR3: TGTGCCAGCAGCGTAGGTCCGGACACTGAAGCTTTCTTT.

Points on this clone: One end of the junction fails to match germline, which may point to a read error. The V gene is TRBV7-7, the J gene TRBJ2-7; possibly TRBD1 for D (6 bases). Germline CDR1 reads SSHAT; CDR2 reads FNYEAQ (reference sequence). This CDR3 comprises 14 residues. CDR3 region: CASSLNAGEYEQYF. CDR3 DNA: TGTGCTAGCAGCTTAAACGCAGGGGAATACGAGCAGTACTTC.

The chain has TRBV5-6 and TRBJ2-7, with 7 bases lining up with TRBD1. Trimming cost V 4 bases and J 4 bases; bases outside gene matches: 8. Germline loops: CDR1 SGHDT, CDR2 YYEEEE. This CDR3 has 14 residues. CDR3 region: CASSRTTGMYEQYF. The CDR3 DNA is TGTGCCAGCAGCCGGACGACAGGGATGTACGAGCAGTACTTC.

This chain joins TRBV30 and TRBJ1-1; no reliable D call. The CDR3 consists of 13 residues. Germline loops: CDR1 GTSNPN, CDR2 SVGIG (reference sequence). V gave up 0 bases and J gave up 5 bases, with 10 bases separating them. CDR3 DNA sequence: TGTGCCTGGAGTGTAGAGGGAAGGACTGAAGCTTTCTTT. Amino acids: CAWSVEGRTEAFF.

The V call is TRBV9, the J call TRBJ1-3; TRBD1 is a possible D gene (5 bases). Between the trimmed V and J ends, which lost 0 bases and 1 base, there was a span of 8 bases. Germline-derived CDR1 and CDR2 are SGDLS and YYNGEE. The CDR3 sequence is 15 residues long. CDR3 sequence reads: CASSVAEGSGNTIYF. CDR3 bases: TGTGCCAGCAGCGTAGCGGAGGGGTCTGGAAACACCATATATTTT. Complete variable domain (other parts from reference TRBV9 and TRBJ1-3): DSGVTQTPKHLITATGQRVTLRCSPRSGDLSVYWYQQSLDQGLQFLIQYYNGEERAKGNILERFSAQQFPDLHSELNLSSLELGDSALYFCASSVAEGSGNTIYFGEGSWLTVV.